By share of the sample, the clone carrying this T cell receptor (beta chain) is medium-sized. Its antigen is currently unknown. This sample was included in a study of T cell repertoires in aging, cancer and after chemotherapy. Study background: Pre- and post-chemotherapy samples were paired from glioblastoma patients treated with temozolomide-based therapy. Some 8.1 million TCR reads were in the whole dataset. Study findings and constraints: These repertoire data do not allow conclusions about immunological memory after chemotherapy. Compared with age-matched healthy donors, untreated hematological or solid cancer patients showed higher blood TCR clonality.

Multiplex touch-down PCR with TRB-A/B primers amplified rearranged V-D-J TRB sequences. TCRdb re-called the multiplex PCR reads through MiXCR, storing one row per CDR3 protein. The table includes 650 to 1,000 distinct CDR3 sequences, roughly 25% detected once. CDR1 is SGHDT, CDR2 YYEEEE, per germline. CDR3 size: 14 residues. V was clipped by 2 bases and J by 4 bases; unmatched bases: 4. TCR beta rearrangements were amplified from peripheral blood genomic DNA. The sequence was obtained from a human donor with a solid tumor. V is TRBV5-6 and J is TRBJ2-7; 9 bases agree with TRBD1. Sequencing was carried out using blood. This chain's CDR3 is CASSFGTGLYEQYF. The CDR3 DNA reads TGTGCCAGCAGCTTCGGGACAGGGTTGTACGAGCAGTACTTC.